The 2 T cell receptor beta chains given below trace back to one sample, sequenced in a study of blood T cells in healthy people across ages (dated by TCRdb to between 2015 and 2017). The library was generated by 5' RACE. Instrument used: Illumina HiSeq 2500. A second PCR of roughly 7 to 11 cycles was performed with a sample-barcoded 5' primer and a J-beta primer mix. TCRdb redid the processing of the public reads, applying fastp at Q25 and MiXCR, and retained in-frame beta chains. Rows with one shared CDR3 protein collapse into an entry with the most common genes and DNA. In this sample the table shows about 800,000 distinct CDR3 sequences, just under 25% of which occur a single time. In total, the top ten clones hold approximately 3.7% of the sample. This same sample was also part of a study on T cells of mothers and their children.

The specimen was blood. The receptors originated from a boy younger than 18 in good health.

V and J are TRBV7-3 and TRBJ1-1; D unclear. From germline, CDR1 is SGHTA and CDR2 FQGTGA. CDR3 length equals 13 residues. With 0 bases removed from V and 5 bases from J, the gap between germline ends came to 7 bases. This chain's CDR3 is CASSLTGWTEAFF. CDR3 DNA sequence: TGTGCCAGCAGCTTAACGGGTTGGACTGAAGCTTTCTTT.

The rearrangement links TRBV29-1 to TRBJ2-3; 12 bases align to TRBD2. The CDR3 has 18 residues. Germline V gene lookup returns CDR1 SQVTM and CDR2 ANQGSEA. J was trimmed by 4 bases and V by 7 bases; bases with no gene match: 18. For the CDR3, the DNA is TGCAGCGCCCTCGGGCTAGCGGGAGGGTTTTTGGTGGCAGATACGCAGTATTTT. This translates into CSALGLAGGFLVADTQYF.